A single sample gave rise to the 19 T cell receptor beta chains below, sequenced in a study of blood T cell repertoires in COVID-19 (dated by TCRdb to between 2020 and 2021). The library was prepared using the immunoSEQ multiplex PCR assay. The immuneACCESS repertoire file appears here via TCRdb, limited to in-frame rearrangements. These files lack a portion of the clones; in checked studies, under half of the deficit traces to unresolved V genes, and the cause of the others is not known. This sample is represented by some 200,000 clones; about nine tenths of them were singletons. The ten largest make up more than 3.5% of the sample. The sequenced sample consisted of PBMCs or T cells enriched from blood (not recorded which). All receptors derive from a woman in her forties with acute COVID-19.

The chain employs TRBV6-4 and TRBJ1-1; D is uncertain. V lost 2 bases and J 3 bases, leaving 7 bases between the germline ends. The CDR3 loop spans 13 amino acids. Germline CDR1 and CDR2: MRHNA and SNTAGT. DNA of the CDR3: TGTGCCAGCAGTGACGGGCGGGACACTGAAGCTTTCTTT. It is translated as CASSDGRDTEAFF.

The chain couples TRBV9 to TRBJ1-3; 7 positions agree with TRBD1. The CDR3 loop spans 17 amino acids. Germline V gene sequence: CDR1 SGDLS, CDR2 YYNGEE. V shed 0 bases, J shed 0 bases, and the junction held 6 bases outside the gene matches. The CDR3: CASSVAPGGPSGNTIYF. Here the CDR3 DNA reads TGTGCCAGCAGCGTAGCCCCAGGGGGTCCCTCTGGAAACACCATATATTTT.

This sequence joins TRBV20-1 and TRBJ1-5; possibly TRBD1 for D (6 bases). This CDR3 contains 11 residues. The germline V gene has CDR1 DFQATT and CDR2 SNEGSKA (reference sequence). Trimming left V 4 bases short and J 14 bases short, with 15 bases between. The DNA for the CDR3 is TGCAGTGCTAAAAGGGACACCGTCGAGCATTTT. It encodes CSAKRDTVEHF.

V and J are TRBV12-3 or TRBV12-4 and TRBJ1-6; D possibly corresponds to TRBD1 (5 bases). CDR3 length: 13 amino acids. V gave up 5 bases and J gave up 7 bases, with 9 bases separating them. The DNA of the CDR3 is TGTGCCAGCAGTAGACAGCCGAATTCACCCCTCCACTTT. It translates to CASSRQPNSPLHF.

The chain carries TRBV19 and TRBJ1-2; the match to TRBD1 covers 7 bases. V gave up 3 bases and J gave up 8 bases; unmatched junction bases: 3. CDR3 length: 12 amino acids. Germline values: CDR1 LNHDA, CDR2 SQIVND (reference sequence). Here the CDR3 DNA reads TGTGCCAGTAGTATCAGGGGGGAAGGCTACACCTTC. Protein product: CASSIRGEGYTF.

The CDR3 spells CATSRRDRSSGANVLTF. CDR3 bases: TGTGCCACCAGCCGCCGGGACAGAAGCTCTGGGGCCAACGTCCTGACTTTC. The chain recombines TRBV15 with TRBJ2-6, with TRBD1 matching over 7 bases. The germline V gene encodes CDR1 LNHNV and CDR2 YYDKDF (reference sequence). There are 17 residues in the CDR3. V was clipped by 5 bases and J by 0 bases; unmatched bases: 7.

The chain recombines TRBV19 with TRBJ1-2; no clear D. CDR1 is LNHDA and CDR2 is SQIVND in the germline V gene (reference sequence). The CDR3 contains 14 residues. The germline V and J ends were trimmed by 9 bases and 1 base, with 15 bases remaining between them. Here the CDR3 DNA reads TGTGCCAGCACGGACTTCGGGGTTAACTATGGCTACACCTTC. Protein sequence: CASTDFGVNYGYTF.

This rearrangement joins TRBV7-2 to TRBJ1-6; TRBD1 is a possible D gene (5 bases). Germline CDR1 and CDR2: SGHTA and FQGNSA. V dropped 0 bases and J dropped 10 bases, with 13 bases sitting between them. This CDR3 comprises 15 residues. Here the CDR3 DNA reads TGTGCCAGCAGCTTAGCGGGGGGAGTAAGGTCACCCCTCCACTTT. Its protein is CASSLAGGVRSPLHF.

The CDR3 protein is CASSEVSGGVESYEQYV. The CDR3 DNA reads TGTGCCAGCAGTGAAGTAAGCGGGGGTGTGGAATCCTACGAGCAGTACGTC. The V and J genes are TRBV6-1 and TRBJ2-7; TRBD2 matches at 8 bases. CDR3 length: 17 amino acids. CDR1 and CDR2 from the germline V gene are MNHNS and SASEGT. Trimming cost V 1 base and J 1 base; bases outside gene matches: 9.

The chain is built from TRBV5-8 and TRBJ2-1, with TRBD1 as a possible D gene (6 bases). This CDR3 has 16 amino acids. The V end lost 4 bases, the J end lost 0 bases, and 14 bases lay between the germline ends. Germline V CDR1 and CDR2: SGHTS, YDEGEE. This chain's CDR3 is CASSPGTSSSYNEQFF. The DNA of the CDR3 is TGTGCCAGCAGCCCCGGGACATCCAGCTCCTACAATGAGCAGTTCTTC.

The CDR3 coding sequence is TGTGCCAGCAGGTTGAGCGGGGGTGGGCAGTTCTTC. It encodes CASRLSGGGQFF. The chain links TRBV11-2 to TRBJ2-1, with TRBD2 matching 8 bases. The CDR3 is 12 amino acids. Germline V lookup: CDR1 SGHAT, CDR2 FQNNGV. Trimming cost V 6 bases and J 12 bases; bases outside gene matches: 7.

The chain joins TRBV18 to TRBJ1-4; 7 positions agree with TRBD1. The germline V gene encodes CDR1 KGHSH and CDR2 LQKENI. V lost 5 bases, J lost 5 bases, and 2 bases stayed unmatched. The CDR3 is 13 residues long. This chain's CDR3 is CASSDRENEKLFF. The CDR3 nucleotides are TGTGCCAGCTCAGACAGGGAGAATGAAAAACTGTTTTTT.

The chain carries TRBV7-8 and TRBJ1-4; D is possibly TRBD1 (6 bases). V dropped 5 bases and J dropped 1 base, with 11 bases sitting between them. This CDR3 spans 15 amino acids. Germline CDR1 and CDR2: SGHVS and FQNEAQ. The CDR3 protein is CASSPQGITNEKLFF. Here the CDR3 DNA reads TGTGCCAGCAGCCCTCAGGGGATAACTAATGAAAAACTGTTTTTT.

The chain couples TRBV19 to TRBJ2-1; 10 bases map to TRBD2. J was trimmed by 7 bases and V by 1 base; bases with no gene match: 13. Germline-derived CDR1 and CDR2 are LNHDA and SQIVND (reference sequence). The CDR3 sequence is 18 residues long. The CDR3 region is CASSIGTSGPTILNEQFF. CDR3 bases: TGTGCCAGTAGTATAGGGACTAGCGGCCCAACGATACTAAATGAGCAGTTCTTC.

The CDR3 DNA follows: TGTGCCAGCTCACCACCGGGCGGGGGACGCGAAAAACTGTTTTTT. This translates into CASSPPGGGREKLFF. This chain uses TRBV18 with TRBJ1-4, with D perhaps matching TRBD1 (5 bases). This CDR3 comprises 15 residues. V lost 0 bases to trimming and J lost 8 bases, with 13 bases between them. Germline V gene data show CDR1 as KGHSH and CDR2 as LQKENI.

The chain carries TRBV3-1 (or the pseudogene TRBV3-2) and TRBJ1-2; no clear D. V was clipped by 3 bases and J by 4 bases, with 9 bases between them. CDR1 and CDR2 from the germline V gene are LGHDT and YNNKEL (reference sequence). This CDR3 contains 13 residues. CDR3 bases: TGTGCCAGCAGCCAGCCAGGCTTCTATGGCTACACCTTC. It codes for CASSQPGFYGYTF.

The V gene is TRBV29-1, the J gene TRBJ1-2; D not certain. Germline V gene data show CDR1 as SQVTM and CDR2 as ANQGSEA. V gave up 0 bases and J gave up 4 bases, with 12 bases separating them. The CDR3 loop spans 14 amino acids. CDR3 sequence: CSVEDPNSRYGYTF. The CDR3 nucleotides are TGCAGCGTTGAAGATCCTAACAGCCGCTATGGCTACACCTTC.

The rearrangement joins TRBV30 to TRBJ1-3; TRBD1 is a possible D gene (5 bases). The CDR3 covers 16 residues. V was pared by 5 bases and J by 0 bases, with 17 bases between. The germline V gene has CDR1 GTSNPN and CDR2 SVGIG (reference sequence). The CDR3 DNA is TGTGCCTGGGGGGGGGTTCCGCCGGCCTCTGGAAACACCATATATTTT. Its translation: CAWGGVPPASGNTIYF.

The rearrangement joins TRBV5-6 to TRBJ1-1, with TRBD1 identical over 8 bases. CDR1 SGHDT and CDR2 YYEEEE come from the germline V gene. The CDR3 has 16 amino acids. The V and J ends lost 4 bases and 1 base, in that order; junction bases with no gene match: 9. In DNA form, the CDR3 reads TGTGCCAGCAGCCATTCCGGGACAGGTGGGAACACTGAAGCTTTCTTT. It specifies CASSHSGTGGNTEAFF.